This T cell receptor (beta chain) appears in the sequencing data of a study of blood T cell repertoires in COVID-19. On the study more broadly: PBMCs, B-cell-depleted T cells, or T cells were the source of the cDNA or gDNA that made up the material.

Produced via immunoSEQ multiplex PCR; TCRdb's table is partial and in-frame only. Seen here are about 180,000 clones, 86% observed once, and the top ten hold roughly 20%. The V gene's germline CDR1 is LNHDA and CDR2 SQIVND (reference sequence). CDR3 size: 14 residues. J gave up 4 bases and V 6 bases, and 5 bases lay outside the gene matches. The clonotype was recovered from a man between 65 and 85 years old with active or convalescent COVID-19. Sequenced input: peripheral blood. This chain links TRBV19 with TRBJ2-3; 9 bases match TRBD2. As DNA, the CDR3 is TGTGCCAGTAGATCTAGCGGGGCCGCAGATACGCAGTATTTT. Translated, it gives CASRSSGAADTQYF.